The clone carrying this TCR beta chain was seen a handful of times. Its antigen is still unknown. Libraries of TCR beta came from quantitative 5'-RACE with molecular barcodes. TCRdb re-derived calls from the 5' RACE reads in MiXCR, one entry per CDR3 protein. The data hold some 400,000 distinct CDR3 sequences, with around 22% observed a single time. Per germline, CDR1 SGHRS and CDR2 YFSETQ. The length of the CDR3 is 16 residues. Unmatched junction bases numbered 13, after V lost 6 bases and J lost 5 bases. The source of the sample is a study of CD8 T cells in ankylosing spondylitis. The study, taken as a whole, reports: A TCR beta motif of under ten highly homologous variants seemed to mark ankylosing spondylitis blood. Clones linked with disease were CD8+ and fairly uncommon in the peripheral blood. Reactive arthritis synovial fluid and blood previously showed some of these motif variants. Significant enrichment of disease-linked clones was reported in matched ankylosing spondylitis synovial fluid.

The chain is built from TRBV5-1 and TRBJ2-5, with 10 nucleotides matching TRBD2. Input material: blood, either unsorted or a sorted T cell fraction (not recorded which). The source is a male donor with ankylosing spondylitis. The CDR3 reads CASKVTSGREWETQYF. DNA for the CDR3: TGCGCCAGCAAAGTGACTAGCGGGCGAGAATGGGAGACCCAGTACTTC. The variable domain in full, with the rest retrieved from reference TRBV5-1 and TRBJ2-5, is KAGVTQTPRYLIKTRGQQVTLSCSPISGHRSVSWYQQTPGQGLQFLFEYFSETQRNKGNFPGRFSGRQFSNSRSEMNVSTLELGDSALYLCASKVTSGREWETQYFGPGTRLLVL.